This record covers a single T cell receptor (beta chain). Its antigen remains unknown. The data belong to a study of cytomegalovirus exposure and HLA in healthy donors. General study points: A later analysis appeared to link common viral pathogens to several of the most significant clusters.

Both 60 Vbeta primers and 13 Jbeta primers went into the PCR. Assay used: immunoSEQ multiplex PCR; TCRdb lists only in-frame clones, some missing. The sample shows some 150,000 clones, approximately 71% of them seen only once. The sequencing sample was made of PBMCs. The TCR sequence derives from a man in his forties in good health and CMV-seronegative.

CDR3: CASRSDRGNYNEQFF. The CDR3 nucleotides are TGTGCCAGTCGAAGCGACAGGGGTAATTACAATGAGCAGTTCTTC. This chain connects TRBV6-1 to TRBJ2-1; 8 nucleotides match TRBD1. CDR1 is MNHNS and CDR2 is SASEGT in the germline V gene. The CDR3 contains 15 residues. V gave up 9 bases and J gave up 4 bases; unmatched junction bases: 11.